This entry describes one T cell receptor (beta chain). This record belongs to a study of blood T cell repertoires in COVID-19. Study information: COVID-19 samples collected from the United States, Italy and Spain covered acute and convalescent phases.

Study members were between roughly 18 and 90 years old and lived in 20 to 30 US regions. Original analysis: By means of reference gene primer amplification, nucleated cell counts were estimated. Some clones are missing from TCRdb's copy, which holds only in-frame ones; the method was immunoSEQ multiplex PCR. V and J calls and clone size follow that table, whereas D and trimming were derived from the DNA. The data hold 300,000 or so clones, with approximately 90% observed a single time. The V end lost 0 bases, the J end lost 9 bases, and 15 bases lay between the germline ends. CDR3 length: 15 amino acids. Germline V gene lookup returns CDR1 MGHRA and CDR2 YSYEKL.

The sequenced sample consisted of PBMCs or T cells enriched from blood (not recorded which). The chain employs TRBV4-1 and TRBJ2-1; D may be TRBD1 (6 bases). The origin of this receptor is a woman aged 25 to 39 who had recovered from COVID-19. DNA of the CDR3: TGCGCCAGCAGCCAAGAGAGAGGCAGGGGAGCTGAGCAGTTCTTC. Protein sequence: CASSQERGRGAEQFF.